This TCR beta chain stems from a study of blood T cells in healthy people across ages. With 7 bases removed from V and 6 bases from J, the gap between germline ends came to 15 bases. Germline V gene data show CDR1 as MNHNY and CDR2 as SVGAGI (reference sequence). The CDR3 is 14 residues long. The second PCR ran roughly 7 to 11 cycles with a sample-barcoded 5' primer and J-beta primers. Researchers report that each sample yielded at least 3 million CDR3-containing paired-end reads. In TCRdb, the 5' RACE reads were re-called with MiXCR into one record per CDR3 protein. Of hundreds of thousands of distinct CDR3 sequences in the sample, around 26% are singletons; the top ten hold around 15%.

This receptor was taken from a woman of 80 years or more in good health. The J gene is TRBJ2-2, the V gene TRBV6-6, with D possibly matching TRBD1 (5 bases). The sample was blood. CDR3 sequence (DNA): TGTGCCAGCACCGGCAGGGTAAACGCCGGGGAGCTGTTTTTT. It translates to CASTGRVNAGELFF.